The 30 T cell receptor beta chains below all came from one sample that was sequenced in a study of T cell changes during pregnancy in multiple sclerosis. This table comes from immunoSEQ multiplex PCR, and its TCRdb copy is limited to in-frame clones, with some not included. The sample contains some 40,000 clones, 90% to 95% of which appear only once. The source material was CD4+ T cells from peripheral blood mononuclear cells, sampled after pregnancy. All receptors derive from a female donor with multiple sclerosis, enrolled in a pregnancy study.

For this clone: Compared with germline, one end of the junction differs, possibly owing to a read error. The chain has TRBV9 and TRBJ1-2; D is possibly TRBD1 (6 bases). The germline V gene has CDR1 SGDLS and CDR2 YYNGEE. The CDR3 length is 15 residues. CDR3 in DNA: TGTGCCAGCAGCGAAACGGACAGTTCTAAGTATGGCTACACCTTC. It yields the protein CASSETDSSKYGYTF.

The chain uses TRBV9 and TRBJ1-6, with 8 bases aligning to TRBD1. The CDR3 totals 13 residues. After removal of 4 bases from V and 11 bases from J, the junction contained 5 bases not matched to a gene. Germline V gene data show CDR1 as SGDLS and CDR2 as YYNGEE. CDR3 sequence reads: CASSTGQGTPLHF. CDR3 DNA: TGTGCCAGCAGCACCGGACAGGGAACACCCCTCCACTTT. Using reference TRBV9 and TRBJ1-6 for the parts outside the CDR3, the full variable domain is DSGVTQTPKHLITATGQRVTLRCSPRSGDLSVYWYQQSLDQGLQFLIQYYNGEERAKGNILERFSAQQFPDLHSELNLSSLELGDSALYFCASSTGQGTPLHFGNGTRLTVT.

The chain combines TRBV29-1 with TRBJ1-1; D remains unclear. The CDR3 runs to 13 residues. Germline loops: CDR1 SQVTM, CDR2 ANQGSEA. V lost 3 bases and J 1 base, leaving 9 bases between the germline ends. The CDR3 coding sequence is TGCAGCGTTGATGGAGGGAGGAACACTGAAGCTTTCTTT. Its protein is CSVDGGRNTEAFF.

This clone was recorded once. The chain couples TRBV9 to TRBJ1-6; D is perhaps TRBD1 (6 bases). The CDR3 is 15 residues long. Trimming removed 2 bases at V and 6 bases at J, with 12 bases between. Germline V gene data show CDR1 as SGDLS and CDR2 as YYNGEE. The CDR3 reads CASSVGTQLNSPLHF. The CDR3 bases are TGTGCCAGCAGCGTCGGGACACAACTTAATTCACCCCTCCACTTT.

V and J are TRBV11-2 and TRBJ1-6; TRBD1 is a possible D gene (6 bases). The CDR3 totals 15 residues. From germline, CDR1 is SGHAT and CDR2 FQNNGV. Deletions cut 6 bases from V and 7 bases from J, with 16 bases between. DNA for the CDR3: TGTGCCAGCAGGATGCCGGGCAGGGGAAATTCACCCCTCCACTTT. Encoded protein: CASRMPGRGNSPLHF.

CDR3 sequence reads: CASSLGQGYTEAFF. In DNA form, the CDR3 reads TGTGCCAGCAGCTTAGGACAGGGATACACTGAAGCTTTCTTT. The rearrangement joins TRBV7-9 to TRBJ1-1, with 7 nucleotides matching TRBD1. The CDR3 extends over 14 amino acids. The V and J ends lost 1 base and 3 bases, in that order; junction bases with no gene match: 2. Germline lookup yields CDR1 SEHNR and CDR2 FQNEAQ (reference sequence).

V gene TRBV7-9 combines with J gene TRBJ2-1, with 8 bases matching TRBD2. This CDR3 is built from 14 residues. Per germline, CDR1 SEHNR and CDR2 FQNEAQ (reference sequence). V was pared by 2 bases and J by 6 bases, with 3 bases of the junction left unmatched. CDR3 sequence: CASSLSGTSNEQFF. In nucleotides, the CDR3 is TGTGCCAGCAGCTTATCCGGGACTAGCAATGAGCAGTTCTTC. Supplemented by reference TRBV7-9 and TRBJ2-1, the full variable domain reads DTGVSQNPRHKITKRGQNVTFRCDPISEHNRLYWYRQTLGQGPEFLTYFQNEAQLEKSRLLSDRFSAERPKGSFSTLEIQRTEQGDSAMYLCASSLSGTSNEQFFGPGTRLTVL.

V usage is TRBV6-6 and J usage is TRBJ1-3; TRBD1 matches at 7 bases. This CDR3 comprises 15 residues. Germline CDR1 and CDR2: MNHNY and SVGAGI (reference sequence). V lost 5 bases and J lost 4; bases outside the gene matches: 8. The CDR3 DNA is TGTGCCAGCAGTAGACAGGGCGCTTCGGGAAACACCATATATTTT. Translation: CASSRQGASGNTIYF.

The chain joins TRBV11-2 to TRBJ1-1; no clear D. The CDR3 runs 12 residues. Germline CDR1 and CDR2: SGHAT and FQNNGV. V shed 5 bases and J shed 7 bases, with 11 bases lying between them. This chain's CDR3 is CASSTRRDEAFF. The CDR3 nucleotides are TGTGCCAGCAGCACCAGGCGGGATGAAGCTTTCTTT.

This chain joins TRBV28 and TRBJ1-2, with D tentatively TRBD1 (6 bases). The germline V gene has CDR1 MDHEN and CDR2 SYDVKM. With 7 bases removed from V and 1 base from J, the gap between germline ends came to 13 bases. The CDR3 loop spans 14 amino acids. For the CDR3, the DNA is TGTGCCAGCATCCCCGGGACATTTAACTATGGCTACACCTTC. Translated: CASIPGTFNYGYTF.

The V and J genes are TRBV29-1 and TRBJ2-7; D possibly corresponds to TRBD2 (6 bases). This CDR3 is 12 amino acids long. V was pared by 4 bases and J by 5 bases, with 12 bases between. Germline CDR1 reads SQVTM; CDR2 reads ANQGSEA. CDR3 sequence: CSVGTGVHEQYF. CDR3 nucleotide sequence: TGCAGCGTTGGGACGGGGGTCCACGAGCAGTACTTC.

The V gene is TRBV5-4, the J gene TRBJ2-3; D is uncertain. Germline values: CDR1 SGHNT, CDR2 YYREEE (reference sequence). V was cut by 5 bases and J by 2 bases, with 6 bases left in between. This CDR3 is 12 amino acids long. The CDR3 nucleotides are TGTGCCAGCAGTACTTCCACAGATACGCAGTATTTT. It yields the protein CASSTSTDTQYF. Variable domain in full (rest from reference TRBV5-4 and TRBJ2-3): ETGVTQSPTHLIKTRGQQVTLRCSSQSGHNTVSWYQQALGQGPQFIFQYYREEENGRGNFPPRFSGLQFPNYSSELNVNALELDDSALYLCASSTSTDTQYFGPGTRLTVL.

As for this clone: Relative to the germline gene, one junction end is altered; a read error may explain this. This rearrangement joins TRBV10-2 to TRBJ1-5; D remains unclear. This CDR3 is built from 13 residues. CDR1 WSHSY and CDR2 SAAADI come from the germline V gene. In nucleotides, the CDR3 is TGCGCCAGCAGTGGGGCCCCCACCCAGCTCCAGCATTTT. Protein sequence: CASSGAPTQLQHF.

Comments on this clone: Mismatch with germline at one junction end may stem from a read error. This chain joins TRBV29-1 and TRBJ1-2, with D perhaps TRBD1 (6 bases). The germline CDR1 and CDR2 sequences are SQVTM and ANQGSEA. The CDR3 runs 13 residues. The CDR3 sequence: CSHEVTGTLLTRF. In nucleotides, the CDR3 is TGCAGCCATGAGGTGACAGGTACCTTACTTACCCGCTTC.

This clone was detected only a few times. This chain uses TRBV7-2 with TRBJ2-7, with 10 bases aligning to TRBD1. The junction had 6 bases not matched to a gene; V was cut back by 5 bases and J by 5 bases. The CDR3 totals 14 residues. CDR1 is SGHTA, CDR2 FQGNSA, per germline. As DNA, the CDR3 is TGTGCCAGCAGCCGAAGACAGGGGGCCAACGAGCAGTACTTC. Translated, it gives CASSRRQGANEQYF.

This chain joins TRBV29-1 and TRBJ2-4, with 8 bases that match TRBD2. The germline V gene has CDR1 SQVTM and CDR2 ANQGSEA. Germline trimming cut 6 bases from V and 0 bases from J; bases unmatched to any gene: 4. This CDR3 spans 14 amino acids. The DNA of the CDR3 is TGCAGCGTCGGGGGGGAGGGAGCCAAAAACATTCAGTACTTC. Its translation is CSVGGEGAKNIQYF.

The chain uses TRBV11-3 and TRBJ2-3; 10 nucleotides align to TRBD1. Per the germline V gene, CDR1 is SGHNT and CDR2 is YENEEA. Trimming cost V 3 bases and J 3 bases; bases outside gene matches: 3. The CDR3 is 15 amino acids. The CDR3 sequence: CASSLGTGVTDTQYF. The CDR3 region has the DNA TGTGCCAGCAGCTTGGGGACAGGGGTAACAGATACGCAGTATTTT.

This clone was seen just once. The rearrangement uses TRBV5-1 and TRBJ2-5; 11 bases map to TRBD1. Germline values: CDR1 SGHRS, CDR2 YFSETQ. J was trimmed by 5 bases and V by 0 bases; bases with no gene match: 3. The CDR3 sequence is 15 residues long. The CDR3 DNA reads as TGCGCCAGCAGCTTGGCGGGGACAGGGGGGGAGACCCAGTACTTC. It encodes CASSLAGTGGETQYF.

The V call is TRBV7-2, the J call TRBJ1-2; TRBD1 agrees at 7 bases. Per the germline V gene, CDR1 is SGHTA and CDR2 is FQGNSA. The CDR3 is 14 amino acids. J lost 4 bases, V lost 5 bases, and 7 bases had no gene match. The CDR3 protein is CASSHRQGSYGYTF. The CDR3 DNA is TGTGCCAGCAGCCACAGACAGGGAAGCTATGGCTACACCTTC.

This chain links TRBV2 with TRBJ1-1; TRBD1 matches at 10 bases. V lost 5 bases and J lost 3; bases outside the gene matches: 3. This CDR3 region has 14 residues. CDR1 SNHLY and CDR2 FYNNEI come from the germline V gene. This CDR3 is CASSWTGGDTEAFF. The DNA for the CDR3 is TGTGCCAGCAGTTGGACAGGGGGGGACACTGAAGCTTTCTTT.

The CDR3 DNA sequence: TGTGCCAGCAGTTTATCTCCCAGGGGTGGTAATTCACCCCTCCACTTT. Protein sequence: CASSLSPRGGNSPLHF. The chain employs TRBV27 and TRBJ1-6, with D tentatively TRBD1 (6 bases). Deletions cut 0 bases from V and 6 bases from J, with 12 bases between. Germline CDR1 reads MNHEY; CDR2 reads SMNVEV (reference sequence). The CDR3 has 16 amino acids.

The CDR3 sequence: CASSHRGLQETQYF. The CDR3 DNA sequence: TGTGCCAGCAGCCATAGGGGGCTCCAAGAGACCCAGTACTTC. The chain carries TRBV7-9 and TRBJ2-5, with 7 bases fitting TRBD1. CDR1 and CDR2 (germline): SEHNR, FQNEAQ (reference sequence). The CDR3 is made up of 14 amino acids. V trimming: 5 bases; J trimming: 1 base; junction bases outside the gene matches: 4.

The J gene is TRBJ2-7, the V gene TRBV14; TRBD2 might be the D (6 bases). Germline V gene data show CDR1 as SGHDN and CDR2 as FVKESK. This CDR3 spans 16 amino acids. V lost 8 bases and J 6 bases, leaving 26 bases between the germline ends. CDR3 amino acids: CASSPTIGSVPSEQYF. In DNA form, the CDR3 reads TGTGCCAGCTCCCCAACGATCGGGAGCGTACCATCCGAGCAGTACTTC.

J is TRBJ2-7 and V is TRBV20-1, with TRBD2 as a possible D gene (5 bases). Germline CDR1 and CDR2: DFQATT and SNEGSKA (reference sequence). This CDR3 region has 10 residues. V was trimmed by 3 bases and J by 6 bases, leaving 6 bases between them. The CDR3 coding sequence is TGCAGTGCTAGTAGCGTCGAGCAGTACTTC. It yields the protein CSASSVEQYF.

The chain employs TRBV10-3 and TRBJ1-6, with D possibly matching TRBD1 (5 bases). Trimming shortened V by 7 bases and J by 3 bases, and 7 bases separated the two germline ends. This CDR3 has 13 residues. In germline, CDR1 is ENHRY, CDR2 SYGVKD. CDR3 loop: CAITGHYNSPLHF. The CDR3 coding sequence is TGTGCCATCACAGGACACTATAATTCACCCCTCCACTTT.

The CDR3 DNA is TGTGCCAGCACCCGACAGGGAGTCGGCACTGAAGCTTTCTTT. Translation: CASTRQGVGTEAFF. The chain employs TRBV6-1 and TRBJ1-1, with TRBD1 matching 7 bases. This CDR3 contains 14 residues. Germline V lookup: CDR1 MNHNS, CDR2 SASEGT. The V and J ends lost 7 bases and 4 bases, in that order; junction bases with no gene match: 9.

V gene TRBV19 combines with J gene TRBJ2-1, with D possibly TRBD2 on 5 matching bases. The CDR3 runs to 13 residues. Germline V gives CDR1 LNHDA, CDR2 SQIVND (reference sequence). V gave up 6 bases and J gave up 0 bases, with 6 bases separating them. DNA for the CDR3: TGTGCCAGTAGAGGGAGCTCCTACAATGAGCAGTTCTTC. Amino acid sequence: CASRGSSYNEQFF.

The genes are TRBV5-8 and TRBJ1-1; D uncertain. From germline, CDR1 is SGHTS and CDR2 YDEGEE. The V end lost 5 bases, the J end lost 6 bases, and 14 bases lay between the germline ends. CDR3 length: 13 amino acids. This chain's CDR3 is CASRREVGAEAFF. Written as DNA, the CDR3 is TGTGCCAGCAGGAGGGAGGTTGGAGCTGAAGCTTTCTTT.

V usage is TRBV15 and J usage is TRBJ1-2; unclear D gene. Germline V gene sequence: CDR1 LNHNV, CDR2 YYDKDF (reference sequence). V was shortened by 5 bases and J by 6 bases, with 13 bases between the two germline ends. The CDR3 covers 13 residues. CDR3: CATSPRLVDGYTF. The CDR3 DNA sequence: TGTGCCACCAGCCCCCGACTGGTAGATGGCTACACCTTC.

This clone appeared a few times. The rearrangement joins TRBV18 to TRBJ1-3; D is uncertain. The V and J ends lost 8 bases and 5 bases respectively, with 13 bases between them. CDR1 is KGHSH, CDR2 LQKENI, per germline. CDR3 size: 13 residues. In DNA form, the CDR3 reads TGTGCCAGCGCGGGCGGAACTAGAAACACCATATATTTT. Translation gives CASAGGTRNTIYF.